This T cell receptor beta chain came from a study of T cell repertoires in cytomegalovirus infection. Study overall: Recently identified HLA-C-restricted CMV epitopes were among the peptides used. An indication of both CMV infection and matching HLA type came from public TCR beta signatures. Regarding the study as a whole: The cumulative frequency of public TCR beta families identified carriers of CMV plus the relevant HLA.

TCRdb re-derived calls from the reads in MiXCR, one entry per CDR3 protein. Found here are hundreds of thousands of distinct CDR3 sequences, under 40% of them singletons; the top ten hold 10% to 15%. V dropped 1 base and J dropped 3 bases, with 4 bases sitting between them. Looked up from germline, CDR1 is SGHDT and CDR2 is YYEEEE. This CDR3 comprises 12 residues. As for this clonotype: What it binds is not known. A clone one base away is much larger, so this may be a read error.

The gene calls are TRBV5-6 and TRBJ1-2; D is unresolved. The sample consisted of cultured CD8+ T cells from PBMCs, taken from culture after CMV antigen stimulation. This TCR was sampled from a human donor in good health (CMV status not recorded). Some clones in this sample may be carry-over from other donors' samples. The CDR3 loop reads CASSLRDYGYTF. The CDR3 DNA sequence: TGTGCCAGCAGCTTGAGGGACTATGGCTACACCTTC.